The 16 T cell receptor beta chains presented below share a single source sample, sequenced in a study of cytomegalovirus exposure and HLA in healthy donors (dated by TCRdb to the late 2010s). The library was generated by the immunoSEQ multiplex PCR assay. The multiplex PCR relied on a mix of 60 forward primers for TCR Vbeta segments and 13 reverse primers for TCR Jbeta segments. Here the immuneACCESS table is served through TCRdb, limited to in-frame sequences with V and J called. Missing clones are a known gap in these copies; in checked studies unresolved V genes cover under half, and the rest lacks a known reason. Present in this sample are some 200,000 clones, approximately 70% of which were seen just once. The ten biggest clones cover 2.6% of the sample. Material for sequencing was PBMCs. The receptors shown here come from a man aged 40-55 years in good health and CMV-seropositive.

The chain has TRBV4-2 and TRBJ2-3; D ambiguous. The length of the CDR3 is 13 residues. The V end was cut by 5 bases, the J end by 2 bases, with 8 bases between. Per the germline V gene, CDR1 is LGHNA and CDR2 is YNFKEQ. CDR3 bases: TGTGCCAGCAGCTTACAGATCACAGATACGCAGTATTTT. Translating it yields CASSLQITDTQYF.

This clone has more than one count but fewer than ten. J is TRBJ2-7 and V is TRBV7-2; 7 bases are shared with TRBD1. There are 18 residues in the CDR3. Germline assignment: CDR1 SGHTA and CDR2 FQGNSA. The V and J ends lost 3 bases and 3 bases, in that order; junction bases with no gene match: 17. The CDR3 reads CASSLSTGTFSRSYEQYF. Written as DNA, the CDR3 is TGTGCCAGCAGCTTGTCGACAGGGACATTCTCCCGAAGCTACGAGCAGTACTTC.

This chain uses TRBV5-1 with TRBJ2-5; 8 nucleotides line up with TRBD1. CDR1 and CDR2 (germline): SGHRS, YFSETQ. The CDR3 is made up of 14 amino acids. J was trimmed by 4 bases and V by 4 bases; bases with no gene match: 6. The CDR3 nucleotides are TGCGCCAGCAGCCTCCAGGGGGCTGGAGAGACCCAGTACTTC. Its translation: CASSLQGAGETQYF.

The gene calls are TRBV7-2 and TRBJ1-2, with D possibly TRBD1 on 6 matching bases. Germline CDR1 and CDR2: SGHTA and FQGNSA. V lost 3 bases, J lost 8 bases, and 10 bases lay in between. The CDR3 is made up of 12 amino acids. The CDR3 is CASSFTGIGYTF. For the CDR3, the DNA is TGTGCCAGCAGCTTCACAGGGATAGGCTACACCTTC.

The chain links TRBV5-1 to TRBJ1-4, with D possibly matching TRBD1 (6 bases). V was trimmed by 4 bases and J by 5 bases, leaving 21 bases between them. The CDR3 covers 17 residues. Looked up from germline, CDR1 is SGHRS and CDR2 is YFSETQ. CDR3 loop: CASSLRDKFRGNEKLFF. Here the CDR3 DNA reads TGCGCCAGCAGCCTCCGGGACAAATTTCGGGGAAATGAAAAACTGTTTTTT.

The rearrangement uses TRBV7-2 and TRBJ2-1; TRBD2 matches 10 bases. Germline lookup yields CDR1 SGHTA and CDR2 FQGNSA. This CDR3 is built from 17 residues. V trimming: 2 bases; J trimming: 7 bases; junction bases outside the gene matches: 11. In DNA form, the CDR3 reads TGTGCCAGCAGCTTACCTAGCGGGGGCCCCCGTACGAATGAGCAGTTCTTC. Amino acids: CASSLPSGGPRTNEQFF.

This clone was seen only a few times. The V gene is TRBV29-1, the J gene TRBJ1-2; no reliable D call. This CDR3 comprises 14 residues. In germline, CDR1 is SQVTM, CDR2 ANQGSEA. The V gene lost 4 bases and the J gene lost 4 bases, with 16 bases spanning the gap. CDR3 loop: CSVVGGEGGYGYTF. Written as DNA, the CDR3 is TGCAGCGTTGTAGGAGGAGAAGGCGGCTATGGCTACACCTTC.

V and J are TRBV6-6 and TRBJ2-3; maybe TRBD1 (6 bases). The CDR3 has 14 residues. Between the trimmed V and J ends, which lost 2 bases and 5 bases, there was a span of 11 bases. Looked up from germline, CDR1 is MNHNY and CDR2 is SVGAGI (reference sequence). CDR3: CASSYGAGVDTQYF. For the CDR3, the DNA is TGTGCCAGCAGTTACGGGGCAGGGGTAGATACGCAGTATTTT.

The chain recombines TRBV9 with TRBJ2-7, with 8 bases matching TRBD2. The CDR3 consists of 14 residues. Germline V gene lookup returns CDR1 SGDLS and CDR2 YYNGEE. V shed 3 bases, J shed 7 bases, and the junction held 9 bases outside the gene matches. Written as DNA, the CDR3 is TGTGCCAGCAGCGGGGGACTAGGGGGGAGGGAGCAGTACTTC. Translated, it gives CASSGGLGGREQYF.

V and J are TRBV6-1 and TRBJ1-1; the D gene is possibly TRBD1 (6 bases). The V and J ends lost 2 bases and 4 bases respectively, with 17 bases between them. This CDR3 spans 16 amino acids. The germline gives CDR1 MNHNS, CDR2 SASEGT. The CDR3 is CASSELAGRGATEAFF. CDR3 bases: TGTGCCAGCAGTGAACTGGCTGGCAGGGGCGCCACTGAAGCTTTCTTT.

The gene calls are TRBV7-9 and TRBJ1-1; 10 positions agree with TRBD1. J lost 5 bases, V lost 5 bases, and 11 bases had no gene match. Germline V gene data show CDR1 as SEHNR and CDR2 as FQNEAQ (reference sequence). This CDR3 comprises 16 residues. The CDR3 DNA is TGTGCCAGCAGCGTGGACAGGGGGGGACTGGGTACTGAAGCTTTCTTT. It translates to CASSVDRGGLGTEAFF.

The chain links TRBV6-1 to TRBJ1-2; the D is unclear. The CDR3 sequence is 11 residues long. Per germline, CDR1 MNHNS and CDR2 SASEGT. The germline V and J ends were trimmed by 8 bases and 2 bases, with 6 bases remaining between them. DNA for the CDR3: TGTGCCAGCGCGGAGAACTATGGCTACACCTTC. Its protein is CASAENYGYTF.

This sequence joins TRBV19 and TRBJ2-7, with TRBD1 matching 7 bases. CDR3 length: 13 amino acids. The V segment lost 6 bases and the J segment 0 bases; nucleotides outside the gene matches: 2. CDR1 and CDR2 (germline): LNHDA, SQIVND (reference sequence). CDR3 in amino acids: CASSRDSSYEQYF. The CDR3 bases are TGTGCCAGTAGCCGGGACAGCTCCTACGAGCAGTACTTC.

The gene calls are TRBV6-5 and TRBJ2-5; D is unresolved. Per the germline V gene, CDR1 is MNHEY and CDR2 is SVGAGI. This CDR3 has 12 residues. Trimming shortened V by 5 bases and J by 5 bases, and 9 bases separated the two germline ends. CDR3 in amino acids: CASSPTTETQYF. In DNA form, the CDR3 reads TGTGCCAGCAGTCCCACAACGGAGACCCAGTACTTC.

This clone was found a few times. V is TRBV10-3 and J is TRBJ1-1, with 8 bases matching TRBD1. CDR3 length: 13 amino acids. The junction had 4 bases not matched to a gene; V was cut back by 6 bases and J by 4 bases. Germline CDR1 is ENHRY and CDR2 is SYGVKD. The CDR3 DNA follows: TGTGCCATCAGCCAGGGACAGGCCACTGAAGCTTTCTTT. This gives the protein CAISQGQATEAFF.

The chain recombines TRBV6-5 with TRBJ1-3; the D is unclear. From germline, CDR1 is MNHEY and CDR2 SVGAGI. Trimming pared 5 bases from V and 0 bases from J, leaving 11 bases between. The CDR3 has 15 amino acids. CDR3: CASSMTHNSGNTIYF. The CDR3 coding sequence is TGTGCCAGCAGTATGACTCACAACTCTGGAAACACCATATATTTT.